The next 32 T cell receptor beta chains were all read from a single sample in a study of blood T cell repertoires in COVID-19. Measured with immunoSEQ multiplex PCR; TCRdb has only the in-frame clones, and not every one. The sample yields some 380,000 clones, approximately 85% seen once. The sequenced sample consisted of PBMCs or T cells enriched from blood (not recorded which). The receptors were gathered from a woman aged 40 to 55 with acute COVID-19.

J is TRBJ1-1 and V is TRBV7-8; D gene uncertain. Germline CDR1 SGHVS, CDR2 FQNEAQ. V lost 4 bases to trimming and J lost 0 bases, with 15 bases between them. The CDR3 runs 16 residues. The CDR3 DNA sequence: TGTGCCAGCAGCTCTGCCTGGCCAGGTATGAACACTGAAGCTTTCTTT. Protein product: CASSSAWPGMNTEAFF.

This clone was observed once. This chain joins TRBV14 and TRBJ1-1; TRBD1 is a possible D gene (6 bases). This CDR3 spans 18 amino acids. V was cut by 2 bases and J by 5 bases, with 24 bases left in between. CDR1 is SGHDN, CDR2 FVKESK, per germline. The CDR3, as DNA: TGTGCCAGCAGCCAATACCGCTCGGGGGGGGCGGAGTCGACTGAAGCTTTCTTT. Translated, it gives CASSQYRSGGAESTEAFF.

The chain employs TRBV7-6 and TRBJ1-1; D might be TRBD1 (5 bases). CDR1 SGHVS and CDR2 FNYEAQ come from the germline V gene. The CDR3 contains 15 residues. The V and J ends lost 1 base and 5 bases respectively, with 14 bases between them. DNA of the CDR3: TGTGCCAGCAGCTTAGAGGCAGGGTTACGAACTGAAGCTTTCTTT. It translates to CASSLEAGLRTEAFF. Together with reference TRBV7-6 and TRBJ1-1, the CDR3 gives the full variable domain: GAGVSQSPRYKVTKRGQDVALRCDPISGHVSLYWYRQALGQGPEFLTYFNYEAQQDKSGLPNDRFSAERPEGSISTLTIQRTEQRDSAMYRCASSLEAGLRTEAFFGQGTRLTVV.

CDR3 loop: CASSDGGSYEQYF. CDR3 coding DNA: TGTGCCAGCAGTGACGGGGGCTCCTACGAGCAGTACTTC. The chain uses TRBV2 and TRBJ2-7; TRBD2 is a possible D gene (6 bases). The germline V gene has CDR1 SNHLY and CDR2 FYNNEI. CDR3 length equals 13 residues. Trimming took 3 bases from V and 0 from J, leaving 6 bases between them.

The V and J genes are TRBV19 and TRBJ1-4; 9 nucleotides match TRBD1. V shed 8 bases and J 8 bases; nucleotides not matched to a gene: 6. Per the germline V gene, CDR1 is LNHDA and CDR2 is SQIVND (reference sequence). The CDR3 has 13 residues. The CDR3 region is CASSGTGREKLFF. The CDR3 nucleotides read TGTGCCAGTTCCGGGACAGGGAGGGAAAAACTGTTTTTT.

CDR3: CASTDRKSSGANVLTF. As DNA, the CDR3 is TGTGCCAGTACGGACAGAAAAAGCTCTGGGGCCAACGTCCTGACTTTC. The chain links TRBV19 to TRBJ2-6; D perhaps matches TRBD1 (6 bases). Looked up from germline, CDR1 is LNHDA and CDR2 is SQIVND (reference sequence). Trimming left V 7 bases short and J 0 bases short, with 13 bases between. This CDR3 is built from 16 residues.

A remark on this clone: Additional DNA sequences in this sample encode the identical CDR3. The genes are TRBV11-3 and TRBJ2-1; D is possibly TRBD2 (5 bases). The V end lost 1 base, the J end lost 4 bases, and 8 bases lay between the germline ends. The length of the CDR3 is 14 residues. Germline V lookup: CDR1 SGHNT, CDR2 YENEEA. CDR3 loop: CASSLAGSYNEQFF. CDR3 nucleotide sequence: TGTGCCAGCAGCTTAGCGGGGTCTTACAATGAGCAGTTCTTC.

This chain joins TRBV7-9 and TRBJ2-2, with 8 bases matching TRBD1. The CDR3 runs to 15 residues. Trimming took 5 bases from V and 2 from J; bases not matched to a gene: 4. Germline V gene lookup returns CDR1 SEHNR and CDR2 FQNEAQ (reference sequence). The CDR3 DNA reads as TGTGCCAGCAGCAGACAGGGGCCAAACACCGGGGAGCTGTTTTTT. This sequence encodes CASSRQGPNTGELFF.

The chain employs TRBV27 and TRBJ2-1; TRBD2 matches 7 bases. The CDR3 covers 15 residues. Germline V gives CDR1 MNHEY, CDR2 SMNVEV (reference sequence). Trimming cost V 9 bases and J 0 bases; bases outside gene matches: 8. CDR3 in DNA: TGTGCCAGTCAACCCTCGGGGGGCTCCTACAATGAGCAGTTCTTC. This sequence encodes CASQPSGGSYNEQFF.

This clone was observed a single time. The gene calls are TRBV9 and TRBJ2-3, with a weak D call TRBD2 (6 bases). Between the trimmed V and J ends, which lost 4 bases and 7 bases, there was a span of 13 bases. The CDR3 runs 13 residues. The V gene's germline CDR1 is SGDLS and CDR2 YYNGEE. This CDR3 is CASSPQEGNTQYF. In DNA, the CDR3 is TGTGCCAGCAGCCCCCAGGAGGGCAATACGCAGTATTTT.

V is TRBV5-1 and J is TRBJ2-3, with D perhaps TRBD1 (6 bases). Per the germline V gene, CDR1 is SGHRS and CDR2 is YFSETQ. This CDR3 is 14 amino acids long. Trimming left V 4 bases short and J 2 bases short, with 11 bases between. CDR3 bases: TGCGCCAGCAGCCTGGGGGCATACACAGATACGCAGTATTTT. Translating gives CASSLGAYTDTQYF.

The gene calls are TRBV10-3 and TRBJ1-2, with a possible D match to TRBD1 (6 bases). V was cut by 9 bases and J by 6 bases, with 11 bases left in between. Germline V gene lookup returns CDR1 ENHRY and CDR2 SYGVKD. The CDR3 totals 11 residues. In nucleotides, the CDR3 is TGTGCCATGGATGGGGGCGATGGCTACACCTTC. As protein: CAMDGGDGYTF.

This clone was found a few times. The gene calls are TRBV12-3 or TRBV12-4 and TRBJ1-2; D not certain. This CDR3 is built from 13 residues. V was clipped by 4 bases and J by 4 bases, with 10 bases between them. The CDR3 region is CASSSTPIYGYTF. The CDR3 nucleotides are TGTGCCAGCAGTTCAACACCCATCTATGGCTACACCTTC.

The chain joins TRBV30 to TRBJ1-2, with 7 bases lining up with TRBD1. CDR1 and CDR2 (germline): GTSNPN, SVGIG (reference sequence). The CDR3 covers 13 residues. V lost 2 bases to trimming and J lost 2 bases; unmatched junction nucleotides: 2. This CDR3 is CAWSPGQNYGYTF. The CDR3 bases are TGTGCCTGGAGTCCGGGACAGAACTATGGCTACACCTTC.

The CDR3, as DNA: TGTGCCAGTAGCCGCAGGGGCCTAGGCACTGAAGCTTTCTTT. Its translation is CASSRRGLGTEAFF. This rearrangement joins TRBV19 to TRBJ1-1, with D perhaps TRBD1 (6 bases). Germline V CDR1 and CDR2: LNHDA, SQIVND (reference sequence). CDR3 length: 14 amino acids. Trimming stripped 6 bases from V and 4 bases from J, with 15 bases between.

The CDR3 nucleotides read TGTGCCAGCAGCGCGCGGTTGGGGACAGGGACTTCCTACAATGAGCAGTTCTTC. It is translated as CASSARLGTGTSYNEQFF. The chain couples TRBV9 to TRBJ2-1; the match to TRBD1 covers 9 bases. Trimming removed 3 bases from V and 1 base from J; junction bases left unmatched: 11. Germline V gene lookup returns CDR1 SGDLS and CDR2 YYNGEE. The length of the CDR3 is 18 residues.

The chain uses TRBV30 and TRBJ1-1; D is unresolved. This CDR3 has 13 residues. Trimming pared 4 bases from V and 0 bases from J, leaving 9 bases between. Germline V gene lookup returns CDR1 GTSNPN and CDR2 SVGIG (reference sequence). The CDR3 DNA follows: TGTGCCTGGAACCCAGGTGTGAACACTGAAGCTTTCTTT. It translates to CAWNPGVNTEAFF.

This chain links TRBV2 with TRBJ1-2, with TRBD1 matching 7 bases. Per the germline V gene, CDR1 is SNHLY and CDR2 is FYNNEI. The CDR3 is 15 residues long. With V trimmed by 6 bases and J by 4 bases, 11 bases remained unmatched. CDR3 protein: CASSASLTGIYGYTF. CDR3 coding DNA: TGTGCCAGCAGCGCCTCCCTGACAGGGATCTATGGCTACACCTTC.

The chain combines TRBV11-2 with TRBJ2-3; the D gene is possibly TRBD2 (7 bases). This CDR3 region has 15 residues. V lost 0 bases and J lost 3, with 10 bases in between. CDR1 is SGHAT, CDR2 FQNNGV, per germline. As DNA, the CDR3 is TGTGCCAGCAGCTTAGAGGGGGGGCGGACAGATACGCAGTATTTT. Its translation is CASSLEGGRTDTQYF.

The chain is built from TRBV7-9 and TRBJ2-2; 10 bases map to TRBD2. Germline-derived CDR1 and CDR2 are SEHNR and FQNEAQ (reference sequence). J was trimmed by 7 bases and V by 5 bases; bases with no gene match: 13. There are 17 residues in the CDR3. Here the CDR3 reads CASSGFSGGASGGELFF. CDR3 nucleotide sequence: TGTGCCAGCAGCGGATTCAGCGGGGGGGCATCAGGCGGGGAGCTGTTTTTT.

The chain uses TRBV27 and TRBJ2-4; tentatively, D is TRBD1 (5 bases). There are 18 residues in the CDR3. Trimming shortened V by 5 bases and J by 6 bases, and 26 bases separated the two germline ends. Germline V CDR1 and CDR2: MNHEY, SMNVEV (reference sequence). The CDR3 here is CASSTLRPRGAMLNIQYF. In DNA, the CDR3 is TGTGCCAGCAGTACCCTCAGACCTAGGGGCGCTATGTTAAACATTCAGTACTTC.

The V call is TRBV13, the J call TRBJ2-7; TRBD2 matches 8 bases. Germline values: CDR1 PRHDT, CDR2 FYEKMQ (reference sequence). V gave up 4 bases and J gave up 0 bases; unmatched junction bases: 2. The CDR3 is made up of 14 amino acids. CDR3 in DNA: TGTGCCAGCAGCTATGGGACTAGCTCCTACGAGCAGTACTTC. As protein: CASSYGTSSYEQYF.

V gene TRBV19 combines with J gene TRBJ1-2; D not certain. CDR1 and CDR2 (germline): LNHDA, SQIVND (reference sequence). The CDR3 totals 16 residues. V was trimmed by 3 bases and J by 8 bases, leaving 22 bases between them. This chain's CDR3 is CASSMPPGRPGYGYTF. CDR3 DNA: TGTGCCAGTAGTATGCCCCCTGGAAGGCCGGGATACGGCTACACCTTC.

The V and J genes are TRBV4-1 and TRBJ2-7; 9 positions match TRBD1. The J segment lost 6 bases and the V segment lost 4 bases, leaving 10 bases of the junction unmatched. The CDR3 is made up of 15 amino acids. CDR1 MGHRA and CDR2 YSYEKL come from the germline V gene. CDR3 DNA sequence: TGCGCCAGCAGCCCGACAGGGGGTGTTAGGGTCGAGCAGTACTTC. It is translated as CASSPTGGVRVEQYF.

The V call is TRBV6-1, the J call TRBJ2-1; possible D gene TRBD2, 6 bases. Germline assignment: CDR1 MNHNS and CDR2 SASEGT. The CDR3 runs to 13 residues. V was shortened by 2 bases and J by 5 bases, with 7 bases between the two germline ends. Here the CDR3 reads CASSERGNNEQFF. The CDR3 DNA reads TGTGCCAGCAGTGAACGGGGGAACAATGAGCAGTTCTTC.

The CDR3 DNA reads as TGTGCCAGCAGCTTGGTACAGGGGGCTTACAATGAGCAGTTCTTC. This encodes CASSLVQGAYNEQFF. The chain joins TRBV13 to TRBJ2-1; 9 nucleotides align to TRBD1. With V trimmed by 3 bases and J by 4 bases, 4 bases remained unmatched. CDR1 is PRHDT and CDR2 is FYEKMQ in the germline V gene (reference sequence). The CDR3 has 15 residues.

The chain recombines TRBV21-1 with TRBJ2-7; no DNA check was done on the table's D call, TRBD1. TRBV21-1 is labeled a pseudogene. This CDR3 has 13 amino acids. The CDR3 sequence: CASPSGHHYEQYF. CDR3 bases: TGTGCCAGCCCCTCGGGACACCACTACGAGCAGTACTTC.

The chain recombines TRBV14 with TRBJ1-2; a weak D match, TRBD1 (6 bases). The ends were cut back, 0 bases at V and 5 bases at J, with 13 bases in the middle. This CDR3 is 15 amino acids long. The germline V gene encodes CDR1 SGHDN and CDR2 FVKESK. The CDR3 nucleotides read TGTGCCAGCAGCCAAGAACCACAGGGATCGTATGGCTACACCTTC. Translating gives CASSQEPQGSYGYTF.

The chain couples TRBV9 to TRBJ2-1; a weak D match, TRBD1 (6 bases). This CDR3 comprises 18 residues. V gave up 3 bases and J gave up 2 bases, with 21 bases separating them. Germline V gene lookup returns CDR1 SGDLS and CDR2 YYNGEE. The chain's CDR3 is CASSARGTAVEAYNEQFF. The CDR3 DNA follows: TGTGCCAGCAGCGCTAGGGGGACGGCGGTTGAGGCCTACAATGAGCAGTTCTTC.

The CDR3 DNA follows: TGTGCCAGCAGGTTGCTGAGTACGGGGGACCAGCCCCAGCATTTT. This encodes CASRLLSTGDQPQHF. The rearrangement joins TRBV6-5 to TRBJ1-5; possible D gene TRBD1, 5 bases. Germline loops: CDR1 MNHEY, CDR2 SVGAGI. The ends were cut back, 6 bases at V and 7 bases at J, with 19 bases in the middle. There are 15 residues in the CDR3.

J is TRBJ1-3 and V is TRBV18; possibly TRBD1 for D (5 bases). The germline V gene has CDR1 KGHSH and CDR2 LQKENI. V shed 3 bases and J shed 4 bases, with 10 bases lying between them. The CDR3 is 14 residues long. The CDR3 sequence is CASSPTQGGNTIYF. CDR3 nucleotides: TGTGCCAGCTCACCGACCCAGGGAGGAAACACCATATATTTT. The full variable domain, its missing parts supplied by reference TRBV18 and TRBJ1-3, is NAGVMQNPRHLVRRRGQEARLRCSPMKGHSHVYWYRQLPEEGLKFMVYLQKENIIDESGMPKERFSAEFPKEGPSILRIQQVVRGDSAAYFCASSPTQGGNTIYFGEGSWLTVV.

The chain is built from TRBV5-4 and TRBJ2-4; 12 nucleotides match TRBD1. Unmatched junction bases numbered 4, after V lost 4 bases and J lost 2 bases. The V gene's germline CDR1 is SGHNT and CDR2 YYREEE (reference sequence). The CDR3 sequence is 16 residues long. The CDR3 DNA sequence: TGTGCCAGCAGCACCGGGACAGGGGGCACCAAAAACATTCAGTACTTC. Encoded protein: CASSTGTGGTKNIQYF.